The rows below give T cell receptor beta chains drawn from one sample of a study of blood T cell repertoires in COVID-19. Some clones are missing from TCRdb's copy, which holds only in-frame ones; the method was immunoSEQ multiplex PCR. The top ten clones hold roughly 0.54% of a sample with over 150,000 clones, about 89% of them seen once. Sequenced input: peripheral blood. The source of these receptors is a man in his fifties with acute or convalescent COVID-19. CDR3s include the opening cysteine and the closing phenylalanine or tryptophan. The order of the fields is clone size, J gene, D gene, V gene, CDR3 protein, CDR3 DNA. The D gene is left open where the match is weak. Clone size appears in some rows only: once, few, many, or a class for an expanded clone.

abundance: once; j_gene: TRBJ1-1; d_gene: NA; v_gene: TRBV19; CDR3aa: CASSTPGQNTEAFF; CDR3nt: TGTGCCAGTAGTACACCCGGACAGAACACTGAAGCTTTCTTT
abundance: NA; j_gene: TRBJ2-1; d_gene: TRBD2; v_gene: TRBV7-7; CDR3aa: CASSLSGRVEEQFF; CDR3nt: TGTGCCAGCAGCTTAAGCGGGAGGGTCGAGGAGCAGTTCTTC
abundance: NA; j_gene: TRBJ1-4; d_gene: TRBD1; v_gene: TRBV5-1; CDR3aa: CASSLGQGAGTEKLFF; CDR3nt: TGCGCCAGCAGCTTGGGACAGGGGGCAGGTACGGAAAAACTGTTTTTT
abundance: NA; j_gene: TRBJ2-1; d_gene: TRBD2; v_gene: TRBV2; CDR3aa: CASRWASGGSYNEQFF; CDR3nt: TGTGCCAGCAGATGGGCTAGCGGGGGCTCCTACAATGAGCAGTTCTTC
abundance: NA; j_gene: TRBJ1-4; d_gene: NA; v_gene: TRBV5-4; CDR3aa: CASSLWGGVEKLFF; CDR3nt: TGTGCCAGCAGCTTGTGGGGCGGCGTTGAAAAACTGTTTTTT
abundance: NA; j_gene: TRBJ2-7; d_gene: NA; v_gene: TRBV7-8; CDR3aa: CASSLGTETYEQYF; CDR3nt: TGTGCCAGCAGCTTAGGAACAGAGACCTACGAGCAGTACTTC
abundance: NA; j_gene: TRBJ2-1; d_gene: NA; v_gene: TRBV3-1/TRBV3-2; CDR3aa: CASSQASSGNEQFF; CDR3nt: TGTGCCAGCAGCCAAGCTAGCTCCGGCAATGAGCAGTTCTTC
abundance: NA; j_gene: TRBJ2-1; d_gene: NA; v_gene: TRBV29-1; CDR3aa: CSVFGGVYNEQFF; CDR3nt: TGCAGCGTTTTCGGAGGAGTATACAATGAGCAGTTCTTC
abundance: few; j_gene: TRBJ1-2; d_gene: NA; v_gene: TRBV4-1; CDR3aa: CASSQYEGANYGYTF; CDR3nt: TGCGCCAGCAGCCAATATGAGGGAGCTAACTATGGCTACACCTTC
abundance: NA; j_gene: TRBJ1-1; d_gene: NA; v_gene: TRBV2; CDR3aa: CASSEGGADGREAFF; CDR3nt: TGTGCCAGCAGTGAAGGTGGGGCCGATGGCCGGGAAGCTTTCTTT
abundance: NA; j_gene: TRBJ2-5; d_gene: TRBD2; v_gene: TRBV11-2; CDR3aa: CASSFTSGGRQETQYF; CDR3nt: TGTGCCAGCAGCTTTACTAGCGGGGGCCGACAAGAGACCCAGTACTTC
abundance: NA; j_gene: TRBJ2-3; d_gene: NA; v_gene: TRBV7-9; CDR3aa: CASSLGADTQYF; CDR3nt: TGTGCCAGCAGCTTAGGAGCAGATACGCAGTATTTT
abundance: once; j_gene: TRBJ2-4; d_gene: TRBD1; v_gene: TRBV20-1; CDR3aa: CSASWTGGNIQYF; CDR3nt: TGCAGTGCTAGTTGGACAGGGGGGAACATTCAGTACTTC
abundance: once; j_gene: TRBJ2-2; d_gene: NA; v_gene: TRBV7-9; CDR3aa: CASSPATLGELFF; CDR3nt: TGTGCCAGCAGCCCCGCGACTCTCGGGGAGCTGTTTTTT
abundance: NA; j_gene: TRBJ2-1; d_gene: TRBD2; v_gene: TRBV14; CDR3aa: CASSQELADNEQFF; CDR3nt: TGTGCCAGCAGCCAAGAACTAGCGGACAATGAGCAGTTCTTC
abundance: once; j_gene: TRBJ2-4; d_gene: NA; v_gene: TRBV19; CDR3aa: CASSGWGSAKNIQYF; CDR3nt: TGTGCCAGTAGTGGGTGGGGCTCTGCCAAAAACATTCAGTACTTC
abundance: NA; j_gene: TRBJ2-1; d_gene: TRBD1; v_gene: TRBV7-6; CDR3aa: CASSLARWTGYNEQFF; CDR3nt: TGTGCCAGCAGCTTAGCGAGGTGGACAGGATACAATGAGCAGTTCTTC
abundance: NA; j_gene: TRBJ1-5; d_gene: NA; v_gene: TRBV28; CDR3aa: CASRPFGAGESQPQHF; CDR3nt: TGTGCCAGCAGACCTTTCGGAGCCGGGGAATCTCAGCCCCAGCATTTT
abundance: NA; j_gene: TRBJ1-2; d_gene: TRBD1; v_gene: TRBV6-6; CDR3aa: CASSYGTGQDTYGYTF; CDR3nt: TGTGCCAGCAGCTATGGGACAGGCCAAGATACCTATGGCTACACCTTC
abundance: NA; j_gene: TRBJ1-3; d_gene: NA; v_gene: TRBV5-1; CDR3aa: CASRGGQPGNTIYF; CDR3nt: TGCGCCAGCAGAGGAGGACAGCCGGGAAACACCATATATTTT
abundance: NA; j_gene: TRBJ1-2; d_gene: TRBD1; v_gene: TRBV28; CDR3aa: CASRTGGYGYTF; CDR3nt: TGTGCCAGCCGGACAGGGGGCTATGGCTACACCTTC
abundance: NA; j_gene: TRBJ2-2; d_gene: NA; v_gene: TRBV11-2; CDR3aa: CASSSRELFF; CDR3nt: TGTGCCAGCAGCTCCAGGGAGCTGTTTTTT
abundance: NA; j_gene: TRBJ1-1; d_gene: NA; v_gene: TRBV6-2/TRBV6-3; CDR3aa: CASSSGQRNTEAFF; CDR3nt: TGTGCCAGCAGTTCCGGACAGAGGAACACTGAAGCTTTCTTT
abundance: NA; j_gene: TRBJ1-5; d_gene: NA; v_gene: TRBV28; CDR3aa: CASTGGNQPQHF; CDR3nt: TGTGCCAGCACGGGGGGAAATCAGCCCCAGCATTTT
abundance: NA; j_gene: TRBJ1-2; d_gene: NA; v_gene: TRBV5-1; CDR3aa: CASSLSRTNYGYTF; CDR3nt: TGCGCCAGCAGCTTGTCCAGGACTAACTATGGCTACACCTTC
abundance: NA; j_gene: TRBJ2-7; d_gene: NA; v_gene: TRBV12-3/TRBV12-4; CDR3aa: CASSSPGYEQYF; CDR3nt: TGTGCCAGCAGTTCCCCGGGTTACGAGCAGTACTTC
abundance: NA; j_gene: TRBJ1-2; d_gene: TRBD1; v_gene: TRBV28; CDR3aa: CASSLQGNYGYTF; CDR3nt: TGTGCCAGCAGTCTACAGGGGAACTATGGCTACACCTTC
abundance: NA; j_gene: TRBJ2-1; d_gene: TRBD2; v_gene: TRBV5-1; CDR3aa: CASSPGLAGYNEQFF; CDR3nt: TGCGCCAGCAGCCCTGGACTAGCGGGATACAATGAGCAGTTCTTC
abundance: once; j_gene: TRBJ2-5; d_gene: TRBD2; v_gene: TRBV7-3; CDR3aa: CASSLAGEQETQYF; CDR3nt: TGTGCCAGCAGCTTAGCGGGGGAGCAAGAGACCCAGTACTTC
abundance: once; j_gene: TRBJ2-5; d_gene: NA; v_gene: TRBV10-1; CDR3aa: CASSESTGRGQETQYF; CDR3nt: TGCGCCAGCAGTGAGTCTACAGGGAGAGGCCAAGAGACCCAGTACTTC
abundance: NA; j_gene: TRBJ1-2; d_gene: NA; v_gene: TRBV4-3; CDR3aa: CASSQDYGGNYGYTF; CDR3nt: TGCGCCAGCAGCCAAGATTACGGGGGAAACTATGGCTACACCTTC
abundance: NA; j_gene: TRBJ2-5; d_gene: NA; v_gene: TRBV3-1/TRBV3-2; CDR3aa: CASSHEGGQETQYF; CDR3nt: TGTGCCAGCAGCCACGAGGGTGGCCAAGAGACCCAGTACTTC
abundance: NA; j_gene: TRBJ1-6; d_gene: TRBD1; v_gene: TRBV28; CDR3aa: CASRTGFEPLHF; CDR3nt: TGTGCCAGCAGGACAGGGTTCGAACCCCTCCACTTT
abundance: NA; j_gene: TRBJ1-1; d_gene: NA; v_gene: TRBV18; CDR3aa: CASSHETEMNTEAFF; CDR3nt: TGTGCCAGCTCACATGAGACAGAGATGAACACTGAAGCTTTCTTT
abundance: once; j_gene: TRBJ2-3; d_gene: NA; v_gene: TRBV19; CDR3aa: CASSLRDPGRTDTQYF; CDR3nt: TGTGCCAGTAGTCTTCGGGATCCGGGGAGAACAGATACGCAGTATTTT
abundance: NA; j_gene: TRBJ2-2; d_gene: NA; v_gene: TRBV11-2; CDR3aa: CASSFQGSNTGELFF; CDR3nt: TGTGCCAGCAGCTTTCAGGGCTCGAACACCGGGGAGCTGTTTTTT
abundance: NA; j_gene: TRBJ1-6; d_gene: NA; v_gene: TRBV7-4; CDR3aa: CASSFVRGSYNSPLHF; CDR3nt: TGTGCCAGCAGCTTTGTTAGAGGCTCCTATAATTCACCCCTCCACTTT
abundance: NA; j_gene: TRBJ1-1; d_gene: NA; v_gene: TRBV7-3; CDR3aa: CASKAGMNTEAFF; CDR3nt: TGTGCCAGCAAGGCGGGCATGAACACTGAAGCTTTCTTT
abundance: NA; j_gene: TRBJ1-6; d_gene: TRBD1; v_gene: TRBV2; CDR3aa: CAGRDRRNNSPLHF; CDR3nt: TGTGCCGGTAGGGACAGGAGAAATAATTCACCCCTCCACTTT
abundance: NA; j_gene: TRBJ2-3; d_gene: TRBD2; v_gene: TRBV2; CDR3aa: CASRWTSGSTDTQYF; CDR3nt: TGTGCCAGCAGATGGACTAGCGGAAGCACAGATACGCAGTATTTT
abundance: NA; j_gene: TRBJ1-5; d_gene: NA; v_gene: TRBV4-2; CDR3aa: CASSQEGAELSNQPQHF; CDR3nt: TGTGCCAGCAGCCAAGAAGGCGCGGAACTCAGCAATCAGCCCCAGCATTTT
abundance: NA; j_gene: TRBJ1-6; d_gene: NA; v_gene: TRBV19; CDR3aa: CASSIWAGRNNSPLHF; CDR3nt: TGTGCCAGTAGTATTTGGGCAGGGCGAAATAATTCACCCCTCCACTTT
abundance: NA; j_gene: TRBJ2-5; d_gene: NA; v_gene: TRBV7-3; CDR3aa: CASSPTAGAGETQYF; CDR3nt: TGTGCCAGCAGCCCTACGGCGGGGGCCGGAGAGACCCAGTACTTC
abundance: NA; j_gene: TRBJ1-4; d_gene: NA; v_gene: TRBV7-8; CDR3aa: CASSFWGPTNEKLFF; CDR3nt: TGTGCCAGCAGCTTTTGGGGGCCTACTAATGAAAAACTGTTTTTT
abundance: NA; j_gene: TRBJ2-3; d_gene: NA; v_gene: TRBV2; CDR3aa: CASMRGGEVDTQYF; CDR3nt: TGTGCCAGCATGAGGGGGGGAGAGGTAGATACGCAGTATTTT
abundance: NA; j_gene: TRBJ2-3; d_gene: TRBD2; v_gene: TRBV10-1; CDR3aa: CASSSGLAGTDTQYF; CDR3nt: TGCGCCAGCAGCTCGGGACTAGCCGGAACAGATACGCAGTATTTT
abundance: NA; j_gene: TRBJ2-5; d_gene: TRBD1; v_gene: TRBV11-3; CDR3aa: CASSSGQGKDQETQYF; CDR3nt: TGTGCCAGCAGCTCAGGACAGGGGAAGGACCAAGAGACCCAGTACTTC